The clone carrying this T cell receptor beta chain was seen ten or more times. As for time point: after trial treatment. Described treatment: LDRT plus nivolumab, ipilimumab, low-dose cyclophosphamide and aspirin (RACIN trial). Ipilimumab, nivolumab, aspirin, low-dose cyclophosphamide and low-dose radiotherapy were administered to donors. Between the trimmed V and J ends, which lost 6 bases and 9 bases, there was a span of 21 bases. The CDR3 covers 15 residues. CDR1 and CDR2 (germline): MNHEY, SMNVEV (reference sequence). TRAV- and TRBV-specific primers, spanning alpha and beta chains, primed first-strand cDNA. The authors amplified TCRs for approximately 18 PCR cycles with a constant-region primer and a V-primer adapter. TCRdb reprocessed the reads via MiXCR and lists one record per CDR3 protein. The table includes approximately 91,000 distinct CDR3 sequences, 20% to 25% detected once. The data are from a study of low-dose radiotherapy and immunotherapy resistance in tumors. About the study: Cohort 1 was given 0.5 Gy fractions every 2 weeks, 6.5 Gy in total. Cohort 2 was treated with 1 Gy per fraction every two weeks, amounting to 13 Gy across 26 weeks. Patients received 300 mg of oral aspirin each day across four cycles, commencing on cycle 1 day 1.

The V gene is TRBV27, the J gene TRBJ1-5, with D hard to call. The sample consisted of PBMCs, taken after low-dose radiotherapy plus immunotherapy. The sequence came from a female donor with ovarian cancer. The CDR3 region has the DNA TGTGCCAGCAGAGTTTACCCCGATTCCGGTGGGCCCCAGCATTTT. Amino acids: CASRVYPDSGGPQHF.